The 23 T cell receptor beta chains given below trace back to one sample, sequenced in a study of shared clonotypes between healthy human individuals. Sequencing was performed with immunoSEQ multiplex PCR; in TCRdb, only in-frame clones are kept and a portion is missing. The sample contains 300,000 or so clones, over 65% of which appear only once. Material: memory CD4+ T cells sorted from blood. As for subset: CD45RA-negative fraction. Receptors originate from a man between 25 and 39 years old in good health.

The gene calls are TRBV11-2 and TRBJ2-2, with a tentative D call TRBD2 (6 bases). Germline V gene data show CDR1 as SGHAT and CDR2 as FQNNGV. The V and J ends lost 9 bases and 4 bases respectively, with 9 bases between them. The CDR3 extends over 12 amino acids. CDR3 protein: CASAEGTGELFF. The CDR3 nucleotides are TGTGCCAGTGCGGAGGGCACCGGGGAGCTGTTTTTT.

The chain combines TRBV11-3 with TRBJ2-1; D possibly uses TRBD1 or TRBD2 (5 bases each). V was trimmed by 0 bases and J by 9 bases, leaving 30 bases between them. The germline V gene has CDR1 SGHNT and CDR2 YENEEA. The CDR3 is made up of 20 amino acids. The CDR3 sequence: CASSLDSTRGATRRGVEQFF. DNA for the CDR3: TGTGCCAGCAGCTTAGACAGTACTCGAGGGGCGACTCGACGGGGAGTTGAGCAGTTCTTC.

V and J are TRBV12-5 and TRBJ2-1; D is possibly TRBD2 (7 bases). V dropped 6 bases and J dropped 12 bases, with 15 bases sitting between them. CDR3 length equals 12 residues. Germline V gives CDR1 LGHNT, CDR2 FRNRAP. The CDR3 spells CASGDRAGRQFF. In nucleotides, the CDR3 is TGTGCTAGTGGGGACAGAGCGGGGCGGCAGTTCTTC.

The V and J genes are TRBV29-1 and TRBJ2-3; 16 positions agree with TRBD2. The CDR3 is 15 amino acids. Germline loops: CDR1 SQVTM, CDR2 ANQGSEA. Trimming took 4 bases from V and 4 from J; bases not matched to a gene: 2. CDR3 amino acids: CSVVGTSGRADTQYF. CDR3 nucleotides: TGCAGCGTTGTGGGGACTAGCGGGAGGGCAGATACGCAGTATTTT.

The chain uses TRBV7-2 and TRBJ1-1; maybe TRBD1 (6 bases). With 5 bases removed from V and 4 bases from J, the gap between germline ends came to 11 bases. CDR3 length equals 13 residues. Germline CDR1 is SGHTA and CDR2 is FQGNSA. The DNA of the CDR3 is TGTGCCAGCAGCAACAGGGTTGGCACTGAAGCTTTCTTT. The encoded protein is CASSNRVGTEAFF.

The chain uses TRBV7-3 and TRBJ2-1; possibly TRBD1 for D (5 bases). V was shortened by 0 bases and J by 0 bases, with 9 bases between the two germline ends. Germline values: CDR1 SGHTA, CDR2 FQGTGA. The CDR3 has 16 amino acids. The CDR3 bases are TGTGCCAGCAGCTTAACGGGGCTGGGCTCCTACAATGAGCAGTTCTTC. Protein product: CASSLTGLGSYNEQFF.

The chain recombines TRBV6-5 with TRBJ1-5, with 8 nucleotides matching TRBD1. Trimming cost V 6 bases and J 2 bases; bases outside gene matches: 6. This CDR3 comprises 15 residues. Germline V CDR1 and CDR2: MNHEY, SVGAGI. CDR3 DNA: TGTGCCAGCAGCCCTCTGGACAGGGGCAATCAGCCCCAGCATTTT. Protein sequence: CASSPLDRGNQPQHF.

This rearrangement joins TRBV18 to TRBJ2-3; D is unresolved. This CDR3 contains 11 residues. V lost 5 bases, J lost 2 bases, and 2 bases lay in between. Germline-derived CDR1 and CDR2 are KGHSH and LQKENI. DNA of the CDR3: TGTGCCAGCTCAATCACAGATACGCAGTATTTT. Translation gives CASSITDTQYF.

CDR3 protein: CASSLVGTGSKNEQFF. The CDR3 nucleotides are TGTGCCAGCAGCTTAGTTGGGACAGGGTCTAAAAATGAGCAGTTCTTC. The rearrangement joins TRBV7-9 to TRBJ2-1; TRBD1 matches at 9 bases. Trimming removed 1 base from V and 7 bases from J; junction bases left unmatched: 8. The CDR3 spans 16 residues. From germline, CDR1 is SEHNR and CDR2 FQNEAQ (reference sequence).

V usage is TRBV9 and J usage is TRBJ2-2; D possibly corresponds to TRBD2 (6 bases). The V and J ends lost 1 base and 4 bases respectively, with 23 bases between them. The CDR3 loop spans 19 amino acids. Germline values: CDR1 SGDLS, CDR2 YYNGEE. The DNA for the CDR3 is TGTGCCAGCAGCGTATCCCTCGCGGGGTGGGAGCAGGGCACCGGGGAGCTGTTTTTT. Translated, it gives CASSVSLAGWEQGTGELFF.

In this sample, this clone turned up a few times. The rearrangement links TRBV11-2 to TRBJ2-7; TRBD1 is a possible D gene (6 bases). In germline, CDR1 is SGHAT, CDR2 FQNNGV. The CDR3 contains 16 residues. Trimming took 5 bases from V and 6 from J, leaving 23 bases between them. The chain's CDR3 is CASSHEQGSRTGEQYF. DNA of the CDR3: TGTGCCAGCAGCCACGAACAGGGAAGTCGGACGGGCGAGCAGTACTTC.

V gene TRBV7-2 combines with J gene TRBJ2-6, with a weak D call TRBD1 (6 bases). The CDR3 is 15 amino acids. Germline lookup yields CDR1 SGHTA and CDR2 FQGNSA. The V gene lost 5 bases and the J gene lost 4 bases, with 12 bases spanning the gap. The CDR3 sequence is CASSQGRSGANVLTF. The DNA of the CDR3 is TGTGCCAGCAGCCAGGGGAGATCCGGGGCCAACGTCCTGACTTTC.

The chain links TRBV27 to TRBJ1-5, with 7 bases fitting TRBD1. Trimming took 4 bases from V and 7 from J; bases not matched to a gene: 10. This CDR3 is built from 15 residues. Looked up from germline, CDR1 is MNHEY and CDR2 is SMNVEV (reference sequence). The CDR3 DNA is TGTGCCAGCAGTTCGGAGACAGCAGGGGGACAGCCCCAGCATTTT. Protein sequence: CASSSETAGGQPQHF.

This clone turned up a few times. This rearrangement joins TRBV4-2 to TRBJ2-5, with TRBD1 matching over 7 bases. The CDR3 consists of 13 residues. V shed 3 bases, J shed 5 bases, and the junction held 3 bases outside the gene matches. Germline loops: CDR1 LGHNA, CDR2 YNFKEQ. CDR3 DNA: TGTGCCAGCAGCCATCTCAGGGGGGAGACCCAGTACTTC. The encoded protein is CASSHLRGETQYF.

This sequence joins TRBV6-5 and TRBJ2-1; tentative D call: TRBD1 (5 bases). V gave up 5 bases and J gave up 7 bases, with 15 bases separating them. The CDR3 spans 14 residues. Per germline, CDR1 MNHEY and CDR2 SVGAGI. The CDR3 here is CASSRIGASNEQFF. The CDR3 nucleotides are TGTGCCAGCAGTCGGATTGGGGCGTCGAATGAGCAGTTCTTC.

The V and J genes are TRBV7-3 and TRBJ2-2; weak D call: TRBD2 (5 bases). The CDR3 has 16 amino acids. Germline CDR1 reads SGHTA; CDR2 reads FQGTGA. Trimming stripped 4 bases from V and 0 bases from J, with 12 bases between. The CDR3 reads CASSSNGLPNTGELFF. As DNA, the CDR3 is TGTGCCAGCAGCTCAAATGGACTCCCGAACACCGGGGAGCTGTTTTTT.

The chain uses TRBV5-1 and TRBJ1-3, with D uncertain. V lost 2 bases and J 1 base, leaving 16 bases between the germline ends. Germline V CDR1 and CDR2: SGHRS, YFSETQ. The CDR3 runs to 17 residues. Here the CDR3 reads CASSFLGVGVSGNTIYF. CDR3 nucleotide sequence: TGCGCCAGCAGCTTTTTAGGAGTCGGAGTTTCTGGAAACACCATATATTTT.

In DNA form, the CDR3 reads TGTGCCAGCAGTGAAGTTACGGGTACCGGGGAGCTGTTTTTT. Translation: CASSEVTGTGELFF. The rearrangement uses TRBV6-1 and TRBJ2-2; D gene uncertain. Germline V gene lookup returns CDR1 MNHNS and CDR2 SASEGT. This CDR3 spans 14 amino acids. Between the trimmed V and J ends, which lost 1 base and 5 bases, there was a span of 8 bases.

The rearrangement links TRBV7-2 to TRBJ2-7; D assignment may be TRBD1 or TRBD2 (5 bases each). Trimming removed 5 bases from V and 0 bases from J, with 14 bases in between. The CDR3 totals 15 residues. Germline CDR1 and CDR2: SGHTA and FQGNSA. The DNA of the CDR3 is TGTGCCAGCAGCCGAAGGGACGTCAGCTCCTACGAGCAGTACTTC. Translation: CASSRRDVSSYEQYF.

The rearrangement joins TRBV5-1 to TRBJ2-1, with D possibly TRBD2 on 5 matching bases. Trimming took 6 bases from V and 9 from J, leaving 34 bases between them. This CDR3 region has 19 residues. Germline V CDR1 and CDR2: SGHRS, YFSETQ. This CDR3 reads CASTKAGGSVSTTSGEQFF. CDR3 coding DNA: TGCGCCAGCACTAAGGCGGGCGGGTCGGTCTCCACCACATCGGGTGAGCAGTTCTTC.

The chain employs TRBV27 and TRBJ1-1; 8 bases fit TRBD1. Germline V CDR1 and CDR2: MNHEY, SMNVEV (reference sequence). The J segment lost 3 bases and the V segment lost 4 bases, leaving 10 bases of the junction unmatched. The CDR3 contains 16 residues. For the CDR3, the DNA is TGTGCCAGCAGTTCCGCCCGGACAGGGAGGTACACTGAAGCTTTCTTT. Amino acid sequence: CASSSARTGRYTEAFF.

The chain is built from TRBV7-2 and TRBJ2-1; the D gene is possibly TRBD1 (7 bases). This CDR3 has 17 residues. Germline V gives CDR1 SGHTA, CDR2 FQGNSA. V lost 0 bases and J lost 7, with 19 bases in between. CDR3 sequence (DNA): TGTGCCAGCAGCTTAGCGGGCGGGGCAGGGGGTCCTAATGAGCAGTTCTTC. Amino acid sequence: CASSLAGGAGGPNEQFF.

This clone was seen more than once but under ten times. This chain links TRBV15 with TRBJ2-5; 8 nucleotides match TRBD2. Germline V gives CDR1 LNHNV, CDR2 YYDKDF (reference sequence). Germline trimming cut 1 base from V and 5 bases from J; bases unmatched to any gene: 9. This CDR3 is built from 16 residues. The CDR3 DNA is TGTGCCACCAGCAGAGTAGCGGGGTTGGGGGCGGAGACCCAGTACTTC. The encoded protein is CATSRVAGLGAETQYF.